A selection of T cell receptor beta chains follows, all from one sample in a study of shared clonotypes between healthy human individuals. Assay used: immunoSEQ multiplex PCR; TCRdb lists only in-frame clones, some missing. The data show 150,000 to 200,000 clones, around 93% seen once. The specimen sequenced was naive CD4+ T cells sorted from blood. The receptors were sampled from a young woman in good health. Both conserved end residues are part of each CDR3. Each record gives: V gene, D gene, J gene, clone size, CDR3 DNA, CDR3 protein. A D gene is named only where the DNA matches it firmly. Expanded clones get a size class; other rows say once, few or many, or leave the size out.

V gene: TRBV4-1; D gene: TRBD2; J gene: TRBJ2-7; clone size: -; CDR3 DNA: TGCGCCAGCAGCCACCTCCCCGAGGTAGCGGGAGGACCCTACGAGCAGTACTTC; CDR3 protein: CASSHLPEVAGGPYEQYF
V gene: TRBV6-4; D gene: -; J gene: TRBJ2-1; clone size: -; CDR3 DNA: TGTGCCAGCAGTGTCCGAGGGAGGTCCTCCTACAATGAGCAGTTCTTC; CDR3 protein: CASSVRGRSSYNEQFF
V gene: TRBV18; D gene: -; J gene: TRBJ1-5; clone size: -; CDR3 DNA: TGTGCCAGCTCGCGACAGGATCAGCCCCAGCATTTT; CDR3 protein: CASSRQDQPQHF
V gene: TRBV4-1; D gene: TRBD1; J gene: TRBJ1-6; clone size: -; CDR3 DNA: TGCGCCAGCAGGGACACCGGGACAGGGAACTCACCCCTCCACTTT; CDR3 protein: CASRDTGTGNSPLHF
V gene: TRBV7-2; D gene: TRBD1; J gene: TRBJ1-1; clone size: -; CDR3 DNA: TGTGCCAGCAGCGGACAGGTGAAGAACACTGAAGCTTTCTTT; CDR3 protein: CASSGQVKNTEAFF
V gene: TRBV7-9; D gene: -; J gene: TRBJ2-5; clone size: -; CDR3 DNA: TGTGCCAGCAGCTTAGATAGTCTAGGATTCGGCGGATGGTTGGAGACCCAGTACTTC; CDR3 protein: CASSLDSLGFGGWLETQYF
V gene: TRBV19; D gene: -; J gene: TRBJ1-3; clone size: -; CDR3 DNA: TGTGCCAGTAGGGTCAACTCTGGAAACACCATATATTTT; CDR3 protein: CASRVNSGNTIYF
V gene: TRBV7-2; D gene: -; J gene: TRBJ2-5; clone size: -; CDR3 DNA: TGTGCCAGCAGCTCGACAGGTCCCGGAGAGACCCAGTACTTC; CDR3 protein: CASSSTGPGETQYF
V gene: TRBV5-6; D gene: -; J gene: TRBJ2-2; clone size: -; CDR3 DNA: TGTGCCAGCAGCTTGGGGGGTCCCACCGGGGAGCTGTTTTTT; CDR3 protein: CASSLGGPTGELFF
V gene: TRBV11-2; D gene: -; J gene: TRBJ1-5; clone size: -; CDR3 DNA: TGTGCCAGCAGCCTCATGTATCAGCCCCAGCATTTT; CDR3 protein: CASSLMYQPQHF
V gene: TRBV10-3; D gene: -; J gene: TRBJ1-5; clone size: -; CDR3 DNA: TGTGCCATCAGTGAGCCCTACCAAGACGGGCCCCAGCATTTT; CDR3 protein: CAISEPYQDGPQHF
V gene: TRBV5-4; D gene: TRBD2; J gene: TRBJ2-7; clone size: -; CDR3 DNA: TGTGCCAGCAGCCAAGAGATTGCTAGCGGGAGATTTTTGTCCTTC; CDR3 protein: CASSQEIASGRFLSF
V gene: TRBV18; D gene: -; J gene: TRBJ2-7; clone size: few; CDR3 DNA: TGTGCCAGCTCACCTCCAGGGGATAACGAGCAGTACTTC; CDR3 protein: CASSPPGDNEQYF
V gene: TRBV2; D gene: TRBD2; J gene: TRBJ2-5; clone size: -; CDR3 DNA: TGTGCCAGCAGCTTGGACTTAGCGGGAGGTGGGGAGACCCAGTACTTC; CDR3 protein: CASSLDLAGGGETQYF
V gene: TRBV4-1; D gene: -; J gene: TRBJ1-1; clone size: -; CDR3 DNA: TGCGCCAGCAGCCCGGGACTTAGGGCTGAAGCTTTCTTT; CDR3 protein: CASSPGLRAEAFF
V gene: TRBV6-5; D gene: -; J gene: TRBJ2-1; clone size: -; CDR3 DNA: TGTGCCAGCAGCCGAGGACCTTCCCCCTACAATGAGCAGTTCTTC; CDR3 protein: CASSRGPSPYNEQFF
V gene: TRBV18; D gene: TRBD1; J gene: TRBJ1-1; clone size: -; CDR3 DNA: TGTGCCAGCTCATTTACGGAGACAGGGGGGTTCACTGAAGCTTTCTTT; CDR3 protein: CASSFTETGGFTEAFF
V gene: TRBV18; D gene: -; J gene: TRBJ2-7; clone size: -; CDR3 DNA: TGTGCCAGCTCCCCCGGCCAAACCTTATCCTACGAGCAGTACTTC; CDR3 protein: CASSPGQTLSYEQYF
V gene: TRBV7-9; D gene: TRBD2; J gene: TRBJ2-1; clone size: -; CDR3 DNA: TGTGCCAGCAGCTTAGGACTAGCGGCCAATGAGCAGTTCTTC; CDR3 protein: CASSLGLAANEQFF
V gene: TRBV9; D gene: -; J gene: TRBJ2-7; clone size: -; CDR3 DNA: TGTGCCAGCAGCCTAGGGACCCCCGCCATAGAGGAGCAGTACTTC; CDR3 protein: CASSLGTPAIEEQYF
V gene: TRBV27; D gene: -; J gene: TRBJ2-3; clone size: -; CDR3 DNA: TGTGCCAGCAGTCCGAGTGGCGATACGCAGTATTTT; CDR3 protein: CASSPSGDTQYF
V gene: TRBV15; D gene: -; J gene: TRBJ1-4; clone size: -; CDR3 DNA: TGTGCCACCAGCAGAGAAAAAACAGGACGAAATGAAAAACTGTTTTTT; CDR3 protein: CATSREKTGRNEKLFF
V gene: TRBV5-1; D gene: -; J gene: TRBJ2-7; clone size: -; CDR3 DNA: TGCGCCAGCAGCCAGACAGGCGCCTACGAGCAGTACTTC; CDR3 protein: CASSQTGAYEQYF
V gene: TRBV6-6; D gene: TRBD2; J gene: TRBJ2-3; clone size: -; CDR3 DNA: TGTGCCAGCAGCAAAACTAGCGCCAGCACAGATACGCAGTATTTT; CDR3 protein: CASSKTSASTDTQYF
V gene: TRBV18; D gene: TRBD1; J gene: TRBJ1-4; clone size: -; CDR3 DNA: TGTGCCAGCTCACCTGGGACAGGAGCAACTAATGAAAAACTGTTTTTT; CDR3 protein: CASSPGTGATNEKLFF
V gene: TRBV5-1; D gene: -; J gene: TRBJ2-6; clone size: -; CDR3 DNA: TGCGCCAGCGCACGAACGGACGGATTGTCTGAGGCCAACGTCCTGACTTTC; CDR3 protein: CASARTDGLSEANVLTF
V gene: TRBV27; D gene: -; J gene: TRBJ2-7; clone size: -; CDR3 DNA: TGTGCCAGCAGCCCCAAGAGCTTATCCCCCTACGAGCAGTACTTC; CDR3 protein: CASSPKSLSPYEQYF
V gene: TRBV28; D gene: -; J gene: TRBJ2-2; clone size: -; CDR3 DNA: TGTGCCAGCAGTTTAGCCGCTAGCGTAGCCGGGGAGCTGTTTTTT; CDR3 protein: CASSLAASVAGELFF
V gene: TRBV20-1; D gene: -; J gene: TRBJ1-2; clone size: -; CDR3 DNA: TGCAGTGCTAGACAGGGTGGCTACACCTTC; CDR3 protein: CSARQGGYTF
V gene: TRBV29-1; D gene: TRBD1; J gene: TRBJ2-7; clone size: -; CDR3 DNA: TGCAGCGTATTTACGGGGACAGGGGGTCACGAGCAGTACTTC; CDR3 protein: CSVFTGTGGHEQYF
V gene: TRBV10-1; D gene: TRBD2; J gene: TRBJ2-7; clone size: -; CDR3 DNA: TGCGCCAGCAGTGAACTAGCGGGAGTTTCCGAGCAGTACTTC; CDR3 protein: CASSELAGVSEQYF
V gene: TRBV11-2; D gene: -; J gene: TRBJ2-3; clone size: -; CDR3 DNA: TGTGCCAGCAGCTTAGAAACAGGGAGCACAGATACGCAGTATTTT; CDR3 protein: CASSLETGSTDTQYF
V gene: TRBV18; D gene: TRBD2; J gene: TRBJ2-7; clone size: -; CDR3 DNA: TGTGCCAGCTCCCCGGCTAGCGGGACCTACGAGCAGTACTTC; CDR3 protein: CASSPASGTYEQYF
V gene: TRBV11-3; D gene: TRBD1; J gene: TRBJ2-1; clone size: -; CDR3 DNA: TGTGCCAGTTCGGCCGGGACAGACCCTTACAATGAGCAGTTCTTC; CDR3 protein: CASSAGTDPYNEQFF
V gene: TRBV11-2; D gene: TRBD1; J gene: TRBJ2-7; clone size: -; CDR3 DNA: TGTGCCAGCAGCTGGAGACAGGGCTGGCACGAGCAGTACTTC; CDR3 protein: CASSWRQGWHEQYF
V gene: TRBV28; D gene: TRBD1; J gene: TRBJ2-7; clone size: few; CDR3 DNA: TGTGCCAGCAGGAGATGGGACAGGCCTTCCCGGCACTTC; CDR3 protein: CASRRWDRPSRHF
V gene: TRBV18; D gene: -; J gene: TRBJ2-5; clone size: -; CDR3 DNA: TGTGCCAGCTCACCGGACACTAGGCAGTACTTC; CDR3 protein: CASSPDTRQYF
V gene: TRBV6-5; D gene: -; J gene: TRBJ2-7; clone size: -; CDR3 DNA: TGTGCCAGCGGAAAAACTAGCATCTACGAGCAGTACTTC; CDR3 protein: CASGKTSIYEQYF
V gene: TRBV19; D gene: TRBD1; J gene: TRBJ2-5; clone size: -; CDR3 DNA: TGTGCCAGTAGCGCACCGGGACAGGGCCTGGAGACCCAGTACTTC; CDR3 protein: CASSAPGQGLETQYF
V gene: TRBV28; D gene: -; J gene: TRBJ2-7; clone size: once; CDR3 DNA: TGTGCCAGCAATCTTAACGGATACGAGCAGTACTTC; CDR3 protein: CASNLNGYEQYF
V gene: TRBV19; D gene: -; J gene: TRBJ2-6; clone size: -; CDR3 DNA: TGTGCCAGTAGTATCAAGGCTGGGGCCAACGTCCTGACTTTC; CDR3 protein: CASSIKAGANVLTF
V gene: TRBV4-2; D gene: TRBD1; J gene: TRBJ1-4; clone size: -; CDR3 DNA: TGTGCCAGCAGCCAACATACAGGGGAAGACGAAAAACTGTTTTTT; CDR3 protein: CASSQHTGEDEKLFF
V gene: TRBV28; D gene: -; J gene: TRBJ1-4; clone size: -; CDR3 DNA: TGTGCCAGCAGTTCGGCCGTCCCGGAGGAAAAACTGTTTTTT; CDR3 protein: CASSSAVPEEKLFF